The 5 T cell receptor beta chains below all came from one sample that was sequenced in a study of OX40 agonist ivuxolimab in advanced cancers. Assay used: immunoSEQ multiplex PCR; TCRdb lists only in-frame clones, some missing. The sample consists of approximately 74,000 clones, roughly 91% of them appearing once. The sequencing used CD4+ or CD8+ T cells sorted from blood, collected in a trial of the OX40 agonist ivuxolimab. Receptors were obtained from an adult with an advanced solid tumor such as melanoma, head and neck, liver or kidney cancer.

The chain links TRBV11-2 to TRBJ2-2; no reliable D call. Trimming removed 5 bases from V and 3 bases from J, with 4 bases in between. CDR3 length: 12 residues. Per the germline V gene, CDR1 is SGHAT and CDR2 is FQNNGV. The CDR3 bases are TGTGCCAGCAGCCGGGACACCGGGGAGCTGTTTTTT. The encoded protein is CASSRDTGELFF.

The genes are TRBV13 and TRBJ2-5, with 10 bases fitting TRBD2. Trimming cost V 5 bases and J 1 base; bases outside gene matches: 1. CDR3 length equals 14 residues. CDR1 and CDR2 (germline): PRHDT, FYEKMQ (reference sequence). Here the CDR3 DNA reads TGTGCCAGCAGCCCTAGCGGGGGCCAAGAGACCCAGTACTTC. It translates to CASSPSGGQETQYF. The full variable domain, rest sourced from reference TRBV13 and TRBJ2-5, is AAGVIQSPRHLIKEKRETATLKCYPIPRHDTVYWYQQGPGQDPQFLISFYEKMQSDKGSIPDRFSAQQFSDYHSELNMSSLELGDSALYFCASSPSGGQETQYFGPGTRLLVL.

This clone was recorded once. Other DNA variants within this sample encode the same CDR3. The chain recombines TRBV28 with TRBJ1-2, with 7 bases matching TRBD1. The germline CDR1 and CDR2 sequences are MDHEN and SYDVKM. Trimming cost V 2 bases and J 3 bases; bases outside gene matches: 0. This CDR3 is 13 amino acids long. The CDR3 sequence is CASSLTGDYGYTF. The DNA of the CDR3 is TGTGCCAGCAGTTTAACAGGGGACTATGGCTACACCTTC.

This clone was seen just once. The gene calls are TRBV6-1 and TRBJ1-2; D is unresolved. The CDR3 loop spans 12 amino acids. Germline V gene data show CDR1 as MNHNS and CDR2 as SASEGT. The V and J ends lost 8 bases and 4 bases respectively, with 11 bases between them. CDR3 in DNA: TGTGCCAGCGACACAAGGACCTATGGCTACACCTTC. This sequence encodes CASDTRTYGYTF.

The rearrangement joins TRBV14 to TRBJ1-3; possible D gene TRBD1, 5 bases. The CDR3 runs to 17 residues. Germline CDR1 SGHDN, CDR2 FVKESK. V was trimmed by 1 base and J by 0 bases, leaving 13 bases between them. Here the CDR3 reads CASSQGGGPGSGNTIYF. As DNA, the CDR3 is TGTGCCAGCAGCCAAGGGGGGGGTCCCGGCTCTGGAAACACCATATATTTT.